The 18 T cell receptor beta chains presented below share a single source sample, sequenced in a study of CD8 T cells in Susac syndrome. It was with random hexamers that roughly 0.45 to 1 ug RNA was reverse transcribed. TCRdb re-derived calls from the immunoSEQ multiplex PCR reads in MiXCR, one entry per CDR3 protein. The data show approximately 170,000 distinct CDR3 sequences, with about 90% seen just once and 0.065% to 0.1% held by the top ten. Sequences were obtained from CD4+ T cells from PBMCs. Receptors originate from a human donor in good health.

The chain carries TRBV10-3 and TRBJ2-2, with TRBD1 as a possible D gene (5 bases). The CDR3 runs to 13 residues. Germline values: CDR1 ENHRY, CDR2 SYGVKD. V was pared by 10 bases and J by 5 bases, with 14 bases between. CDR3 DNA sequence: TGTGCCACTCAAAATGGGGCTACCGGGGAGCTGTTTTTT. Translated, it gives CATQNGATGELFF.

The chain joins TRBV7-8 to TRBJ1-3, with D unclear. V shed 0 bases and J shed 0 bases, with 9 bases lying between them. Germline lookup yields CDR1 SGHVS and CDR2 FQNEAQ. The CDR3 extends over 16 amino acids. CDR3: CASSLATAGSGNTIYF. CDR3 DNA: TGTGCCAGCAGCTTAGCGACCGCGGGCTCTGGAAACACCATATATTTT. Based on the CDR3 plus reference TRBV7-8 and TRBJ1-3, the full variable domain is GAGVSQSPRYKVAKRGQDVALRCDPISGHVSLFWYQQALGQGPEFLTYFQNEAQLDKSGLPSDRFFAERPEGSVSTLKIQRTQQEDSAVYLCASSLATAGSGNTIYFGEGSWLTVV.

The chain recombines TRBV12-3 or TRBV12-4 with TRBJ1-2, with a tentative D call TRBD1 (5 bases). With 7 bases removed from V and 5 bases from J, the gap between germline ends came to 11 bases. The CDR3 has 12 amino acids. CDR3: CASTTRGYGYTF. DNA of the CDR3: TGTGCCAGCACCACCCGGGGGTATGGCTACACCTTC.

The V and J genes are TRBV7-9 and TRBJ2-5; D is possibly TRBD1 (6 bases). V was cut by 5 bases and J by 5 bases, with 21 bases left in between. From germline, CDR1 is SEHNR and CDR2 FQNEAQ (reference sequence). There are 16 residues in the CDR3. CDR3 residues: CASSPRQDLRWETQYF. For the CDR3, the DNA is TGTGCCAGCAGCCCCCGACAGGATCTCCGATGGGAGACCCAGTACTTC.

The chain employs TRBV9 and TRBJ2-7; 13 bases fit TRBD2. Losses at the gene ends were 3 bases for V and 6 bases for J; bases not matched to a gene: 6. Per germline, CDR1 SGDLS and CDR2 YYNGEE. This CDR3 is 15 amino acids long. The CDR3 loop is CASSATSGRTTEQYF. The CDR3 region has the DNA TGTGCCAGCAGCGCGACTAGCGGGAGGACAACCGAGCAGTACTTC. The whole variable domain, remainder taken from reference TRBV9 and TRBJ2-7, is DSGVTQTPKHLITATGQRVTLRCSPRSGDLSVYWYQQSLDQGLQFLIQYYNGEERAKGNILERFSAQQFPDLHSELNLSSLELGDSALYFCASSATSGRTTEQYFGPGTRLTVT.

This clonotype appeared a single time. This chain connects TRBV7-9 to TRBJ2-7; 9 positions agree with TRBD1. The trim removed 5 bases at V and 5 bases at J, leaving 13 bases unmatched. This CDR3 is 16 amino acids long. Germline V lookup: CDR1 SEHNR, CDR2 FQNEAQ (reference sequence). CDR3 residues: CASSTQGGTGSHEQYF. CDR3 nucleotides: TGTGCCAGCAGCACACAAGGCGGGACAGGGAGCCACGAGCAGTACTTC.

The chain joins TRBV7-9 to TRBJ2-2; the D gene is possibly TRBD1 (5 bases). The CDR3 is 14 residues long. Germline V gene sequence: CDR1 SEHNR, CDR2 FQNEAQ (reference sequence). The ends were cut back, 6 bases at V and 0 bases at J, with 8 bases in the middle. CDR3 sequence reads: CASRTETNTGELFF. CDR3 DNA sequence: TGTGCCAGCAGGACAGAAACGAACACCGGGGAGCTGTTTTTT. Drawing the rest from reference TRBV7-9 and TRBJ2-2, the complete variable domain is DTGVSQNPRHKITKRGQNVTFRCDPISEHNRLYWYRQTLGQGPEFLTYFQNEAQLEKSRLLSDRFSAERPKGSFSTLEIQRTEQGDSAMYLCASRTETNTGELFFGEGSRLTVL.

This chain links TRBV24-1 with TRBJ1-5; D uncertain. CDR3 length: 13 amino acids. CDR1 KGHDR and CDR2 SFDVKD come from the germline V gene. Trimming stripped 2 bases from V and 7 bases from J, with 8 bases between. CDR3 amino acids: CATSDYGEQPQHF. For the CDR3, the DNA is TGTGCCACCAGTGATTATGGTGAGCAGCCCCAGCATTTT.

This rearrangement joins TRBV7-9 to TRBJ1-1; maybe TRBD1 (6 bases). CDR1 SEHNR and CDR2 FQNEAQ come from the germline V gene (reference sequence). The length of the CDR3 is 15 residues. The germline V and J ends were trimmed by 5 bases and 6 bases, with 19 bases remaining between them. The CDR3 loop reads CASSGATHWGPEAFF. In nucleotides, the CDR3 is TGTGCCAGCAGCGGGGCGACTCATTGGGGGCCTGAAGCTTTCTTT.

The gene calls are TRBV6-1 and TRBJ2-6, with D possibly being TRBD2 (5 bases). V shed 6 bases and J shed 0 bases, with 15 bases lying between them. This CDR3 is built from 17 residues. Germline CDR1 and CDR2: MNHNS and SASEGT. CDR3 protein: CASSLTGIYSGANVLTF. The CDR3 DNA reads as TGTGCCAGCAGCCTGACCGGGATTTACTCTGGGGCCAACGTCCTGACTTTC.

The V gene is TRBV7-2, the J gene TRBJ2-2, with 11 bases matching TRBD2. The ends lost 6 bases at V and 1 base at J; junction bases unmatched: 7. There are 17 residues in the CDR3. The germline gives CDR1 SGHTA, CDR2 FQGNSA. In DNA, the CDR3 is TGTGCCAGCAGGACTAGCGGGGCCTCCATGAACACCGGGGAGCTGTTTTTT. This codes for CASRTSGASMNTGELFF.

CDR3 DNA: TGTGCCAGCAGCTTAACACTGGCGGGAGATACGCAGTATTTT. The encoded protein is CASSLTLAGDTQYF. V usage is TRBV7-2 and J usage is TRBJ2-3, with D possibly matching TRBD2 (5 bases). Trimming shortened V by 2 bases and J by 5 bases, and 11 bases separated the two germline ends. In germline, CDR1 is SGHTA, CDR2 FQGNSA. The CDR3 spans 14 residues. Drawing the rest from reference TRBV7-2 and TRBJ2-3, the complete variable domain is GAGVSQSPSNKVTEKGKDVELRCDPISGHTALYWYRQSLGQGLEFLIYFQGNSAPDKSGLPSDRFSAERTGGSVSTLTIQRTQQEDSAVYLCASSLTLAGDTQYFGPGTRLTVL.

The rearrangement links TRBV14 to TRBJ2-6; D is unclear. V shed 1 base and J shed 2 bases, with 9 bases lying between them. The CDR3 contains 16 residues. CDR1 SGHDN and CDR2 FVKESK come from the germline V gene. CDR3 in amino acids: CASSQGRRTGANVLTF. As DNA, the CDR3 is TGTGCCAGCAGCCAAGGACGGCGGACTGGGGCCAACGTCCTGACTTTC.

This clonotype occurred once. The V and J genes are TRBV9 and TRBJ2-7, with TRBD1 as a possible D gene (7 bases). The germline CDR1 and CDR2 sequences are SGDLS and YYNGEE. Trimming stripped 0 bases from V and 2 bases from J, with 18 bases between. The CDR3 runs 17 residues. CDR3 in DNA: TGTGCCAGCAGCGTAGGGGAGGTAGGGGGCTTCCCCTACGAGCAGTACTTC. Its translation is CASSVGEVGGFPYEQYF.

The chain joins TRBV29-1 to TRBJ2-7; D is perhaps TRBD1 (5 bases). This CDR3 is built from 13 residues. Germline assignment: CDR1 SQVTM and CDR2 ANQGSEA. Trimming shortened V by 0 bases and J by 4 bases, and 10 bases separated the two germline ends. CDR3 in amino acids: CSVEDTGDYEQYF. The CDR3 DNA follows: TGCAGCGTTGAAGATACAGGCGATTACGAGCAGTACTTC.

The chain combines TRBV6-1 with TRBJ1-2; weak D call: TRBD1 (6 bases). The CDR3 spans 15 residues. The V gene lost 7 bases and the J gene lost 4 bases, with 19 bases spanning the gap. Germline values: CDR1 MNHNS, CDR2 SASEGT. CDR3 nucleotides: TGTGCCAGCACCGGACAGCAACTTAGAGGCTATGGCTACACCTTC. This gives the protein CASTGQQLRGYGYTF.

The chain combines TRBV6-5 with TRBJ2-3, with TRBD2 matching over 7 bases. Germline V gene sequence: CDR1 MNHEY, CDR2 SVGAGI. Germline trimming cut 0 bases from V and 0 bases from J; bases unmatched to any gene: 6. The CDR3 covers 17 residues. The CDR3 DNA follows: TGTGCCAGCAGTTACTCCCACGGGAGGAGGAGCACAGATACGCAGTATTTT. Translation: CASSYSHGRRSTDTQYF.

The DNA of the CDR3 is TGTGCCTGGAGAACTGGGACAGGGACTTTCGGGGAGCTGTTTTTT. Translating it yields CAWRTGTGTFGELFF. The rearrangement links TRBV30 to TRBJ2-2; the match to TRBD1 covers 9 bases. Germline CDR1 reads GTSNPN; CDR2 reads SVGIG (reference sequence). The CDR3 totals 15 residues. V trimming: 3 bases; J trimming: 7 bases; junction bases outside the gene matches: 9.